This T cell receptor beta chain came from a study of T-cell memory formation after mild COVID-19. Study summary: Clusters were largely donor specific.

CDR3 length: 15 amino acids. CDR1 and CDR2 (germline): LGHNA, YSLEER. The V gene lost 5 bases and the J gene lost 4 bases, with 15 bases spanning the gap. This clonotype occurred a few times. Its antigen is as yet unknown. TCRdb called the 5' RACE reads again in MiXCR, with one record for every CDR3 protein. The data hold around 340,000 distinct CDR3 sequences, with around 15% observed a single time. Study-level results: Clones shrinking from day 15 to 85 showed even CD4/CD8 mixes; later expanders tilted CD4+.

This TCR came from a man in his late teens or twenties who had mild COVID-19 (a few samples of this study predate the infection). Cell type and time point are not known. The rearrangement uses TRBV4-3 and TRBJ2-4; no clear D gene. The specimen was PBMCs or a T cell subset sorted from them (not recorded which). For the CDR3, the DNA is TGCGCCAGCAGCGCAAGTTGGGCAGATAAAAACATTCAGTACTTC. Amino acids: CASSASWADKNIQYF.